Listed here are 11 T cell receptor beta chains from one sample, sequenced in a study of identical twins. MiXCR, applied by TCRdb to the 5' RACE reads, yields one record per CDR3 protein. This table holds hundreds of thousands of distinct CDR3 sequences, 8.6% found once. These data were also reused for a study on yellow fever vaccine responses in identical twins.

The source material was PBMCs. These receptors were taken from a young woman in good health.

This clonotype has a handful of counts. V usage is TRBV20-1 and J usage is TRBJ2-7; D could derive from TRBD1 or TRBD2 (5 bases each). This CDR3 comprises 17 residues. V was cut by 0 bases and J by 0 bases, with 18 bases left in between. Germline CDR1 DFQATT, CDR2 SNEGSKA (reference sequence). CDR3 loop: CSARDLGAERGSYEQYF. The CDR3 region has the DNA TGCAGTGCTAGAGATTTAGGGGCGGAGAGGGGCTCCTACGAGCAGTACTTC.

The chain uses TRBV30 and TRBJ2-3; a possible D gene is TRBD1 (6 bases). V was cut by 4 bases and J by 4 bases, with 12 bases left in between. The CDR3 is made up of 13 amino acids. Germline CDR1 and CDR2: GTSNPN and SVGIG (reference sequence). The CDR3 coding sequence is TGTGCCTGGAACAGGGTACTCTCAGATACGCAGTATTTT. It yields the protein CAWNRVLSDTQYF.

This clonotype was seen a few times. The genes are TRBV2 and TRBJ2-1, with 8 nucleotides matching TRBD2. CDR1 and CDR2 (germline): SNHLY, FYNNEI. J lost 3 bases, V lost 7 bases, and 5 bases had no gene match. The CDR3 loop spans 14 amino acids. The CDR3 loop reads CASTVSGIYNEQFF. CDR3 coding DNA: TGTGCCAGCACGGTTAGCGGGATCTACAATGAGCAGTTCTTC.

This clonotype was picked up many times. The V call is TRBV27, the J call TRBJ1-5; TRBD1 matches at 8 bases. This CDR3 spans 19 amino acids. The J segment lost 1 base and the V segment lost 4 bases, leaving 15 bases of the junction unmatched. Germline CDR1 MNHEY, CDR2 SMNVEV (reference sequence). The CDR3 spells CASSSKRPGGRSSNQPQHF. Here the CDR3 DNA reads TGTGCCAGCAGTTCAAAACGACCAGGGGGCAGGTCGAGCAATCAGCCCCAGCATTTT.

This clonotype has a handful of counts. V usage is TRBV20-1 and J usage is TRBJ2-4, with TRBD1 matching 9 bases. Germline loops: CDR1 DFQATT, CDR2 SNEGSKA (reference sequence). V shed 5 bases and J 0 bases; nucleotides not matched to a gene: 14. CDR3 length: 18 residues. CDR3 bases: TGCAGTGCTGCTAAACCGGGACAGGGTGGAATAGCCAAAAACATTCAGTACTTC. It codes for CSAAKPGQGGIAKNIQYF.

This clonotype was observed a few times. This chain joins TRBV20-1 and TRBJ1-1, with 8 bases lining up with TRBD1. CDR3 size: 12 residues. In germline, CDR1 is DFQATT, CDR2 SNEGSKA (reference sequence). With V trimmed by 6 bases and J by 11 bases, 11 bases remained unmatched. The CDR3 is CSAGDRGTAAFF. The CDR3 region has the DNA TGCAGTGCGGGAGACAGGGGTACCGCGGCTTTCTTT.

This clonotype was seen repeatedly, ten times or more. CDR3 in amino acids: CASSQVWPPGQETQYF. The CDR3 nucleotides read TGTGCCAGCAGCCAAGTTTGGCCGCCGGGGCAAGAGACCCAGTACTTC. V and J are TRBV4-2 and TRBJ2-5; weak D call: TRBD2 (5 bases). V was trimmed by 1 base and J by 2 bases, leaving 14 bases between them. CDR1 and CDR2 (germline): LGHNA, YNFKEQ. CDR3 size: 16 residues.

The chain combines TRBV7-9 with TRBJ2-7; TRBD2 matches at 8 bases. Losses at the gene ends were 1 base for V and 6 bases for J; bases not matched to a gene: 8. The germline V gene has CDR1 SEHNR and CDR2 FQNEAQ (reference sequence). CDR3 length: 15 amino acids. CDR3 DNA sequence: TGTGCCAGCAGCTTAGGCGGGACTAGGTCCGGCGAGCAGTACTTC. Encoded protein: CASSLGGTRSGEQYF.

This clonotype has a count of ten or more. This chain joins TRBV12-3 or TRBV12-4 and TRBJ2-6; D is perhaps TRBD2 (6 bases). The CDR3 is 15 residues long. Trimming left V 6 bases short and J 0 bases short, with 9 bases between. The CDR3 nucleotides are TGTGCCAGCAGCGGACTAAGCTCTGGGGCCAACGTCCTGACTTTC. Translating gives CASSGLSSGANVLTF.

This clonotype was picked up many times. The rearrangement joins TRBV15 to TRBJ2-1; D ambiguous. Trimming removed 5 bases from V and 6 bases from J, with 17 bases in between. There are 15 residues in the CDR3. From germline, CDR1 is LNHNV and CDR2 YYDKDF (reference sequence). The CDR3 is CATSGPVGFTNEQFF. CDR3 DNA sequence: TGTGCCACCAGCGGACCGGTGGGTTTCACCAATGAGCAGTTCTTC.

The sample holds a few counts of this clonotype. The chain joins TRBV13 to TRBJ2-1, with 14 positions matching TRBD2. The germline CDR1 and CDR2 sequences are PRHDT and FYEKMQ (reference sequence). This CDR3 contains 17 residues. J lost 4 bases, V lost 4 bases, and 6 bases had no gene match. The CDR3 bases are TGTGCCAGCAGCTCGACTAGCGGGAGGGCAGGTTACAATGAGCAGTTCTTC. It encodes CASSSTSGRAGYNEQFF.